This passage covers 10 T cell receptor beta chains from one sample sequenced in a study of T cell repertoires in cytomegalovirus infection. TCRdb itself ran the reads through MiXCR, one entry per CDR3 protein. The data hold 650,000 to 900,000 distinct CDR3 sequences, with 30% to 35% observed a single time. Their antigen targets remain unknown. The sample here was cultured CD8+ T cells from PBMCs, taken from culture after CMV antigen stimulation. The origin of the receptors is a human donor in good health (CMV status not recorded). Some clones in this sample may be carry-over from other donors' samples.

This clonotype was recorded many times. The rearrangement uses TRBV7-2 and TRBJ2-2, with 8 positions matching TRBD1. After removal of 5 bases from V and 5 bases from J, the junction contained 13 bases not matched to a gene. The CDR3 consists of 17 residues. The germline CDR1 and CDR2 sequences are SGHTA and FQGNSA. CDR3 bases: TGTGCCAGCAGCCCTGGGACAGGAGCCGGGGGAACCGGGGAGCTGTTTTTT. Amino acids: CASSPGTGAGGTGELFF.

The V and J genes are TRBV5-1 and TRBJ2-1; maybe TRBD2 (6 bases). The CDR3 covers 15 residues. The germline V gene encodes CDR1 SGHRS and CDR2 YFSETQ. Trimming removed 4 bases from V and 8 bases from J, with 19 bases in between. The DNA of the CDR3 is TGCGCCAGCAGCAGACCGGAGGACGGCGGGGATGAGCAGTTCTTC. Translating gives CASSRPEDGGDEQFF.

Many counts were recorded for this clonotype. This chain links TRBV6-1 with TRBJ2-1; D gene uncertain. Trimming stripped 1 base from V and 0 bases from J, with 25 bases between. The CDR3 runs to 21 residues. Looked up from germline, CDR1 is MNHNS and CDR2 is SASEGT. The CDR3: CASSEEGEDSRTQSSYNEQFF. DNA of the CDR3: TGTGCCAGCAGTGAAGAGGGTGAGGATTCCCGGACCCAAAGCTCCTACAATGAGCAGTTCTTC.

This chain uses TRBV5-6 with TRBJ1-5; D remains unclear. V lost 2 bases to trimming and J lost 1 base, with 19 bases between them. Germline CDR1 reads SGHDT; CDR2 reads YYEEEE. The CDR3 is made up of 18 amino acids. The CDR3 nucleotides are TGTGCCAGCAGCTTTGAAACGGTGGTAAAAAACAGCAATCAGCCCCAGCATTTT. This gives the protein CASSFETVVKNSNQPQHF. Full variable domain (missing parts from reference TRBV5-6 and TRBJ1-5): DAGVTQSPTHLIKTRGQQVTLRCSPKSGHDTVSWYQQALGQGPQFIFQYYEEEERQRGNFPDRFSGHQFPNYSSELNVNALLLGDSALYLCASSFETVVKNSNQPQHFGDGTRLSIL.

The table lists this clonotype with many counts. The DNA of the CDR3 is TGTGCCAGCAGCTTTAGGACAGGGGCCGACAATGAGCAGTTCTTC. This translates into CASSFRTGADNEQFF. The chain is built from TRBV11-3 and TRBJ2-1; 9 bases line up with TRBD1. The V gene's germline CDR1 is SGHNT and CDR2 YENEEA. Trimming at V came to 3 bases and at J to 5 bases, leaving 5 bases not matched to a gene. The CDR3 is 15 residues long.

This chain links TRBV27 with TRBJ2-3; 7 bases fit TRBD2. This CDR3 comprises 16 residues. The germline gives CDR1 MNHEY, CDR2 SMNVEV (reference sequence). V was pared by 5 bases and J by 3 bases, with 11 bases of the junction left unmatched. The CDR3 region is CASSGGRAVETDTQYF. DNA for the CDR3: TGTGCCAGCAGTGGGGGGAGGGCCGTGGAGACAGATACGCAGTATTTT.

Points on this clonotype: One end of the junction fails to match germline, which may point to a read error. CDR3 loop: CTSSLSGGTRETQYF. In nucleotides, the CDR3 is TGTACCAGCAGCTTATCAGGCGGGACGCGAGAGACCCAGTACTTC. The rearrangement uses TRBV7-6 and TRBJ2-5, with D possibly being TRBD2 (6 bases). CDR1 SGHVS and CDR2 FNYEAQ come from the germline V gene. The CDR3 is 15 amino acids.

The chain joins TRBV2 to TRBJ2-1; 9 bases line up with TRBD1. The CDR3 totals 16 residues. The V gene end was trimmed by 8 bases and the J gene end by 6 bases; junction bases not matched to a gene: 14. Germline CDR1 is SNHLY and CDR2 is FYNNEI. CDR3 bases: TGTGCCAGCCCCAGGGGCGGTGGACAGGGGCTCAATGAGCAGTTCTTC. It yields the protein CASPRGGGQGLNEQFF.

This clonotype was counted at least ten times. The chain joins TRBV6-1 to TRBJ2-7; 8 nucleotides match TRBD1. The germline V gene has CDR1 MNHNS and CDR2 SASEGT. V gave up 6 bases and J gave up 3 bases; unmatched junction bases: 7. The CDR3 runs 14 residues. CDR3 residues: CASSRTGLDYEQYV. The CDR3 bases are TGTGCCAGCAGCAGGACAGGGTTAGACTACGAGCAGTACGTC.

The chain links TRBV15 to TRBJ1-4; D is undetermined. The V and J ends lost 0 bases and 8 bases respectively, with 7 bases between them. Germline V lookup: CDR1 LNHNV, CDR2 YYDKDF (reference sequence). CDR3 length equals 13 residues. Written as DNA, the CDR3 is TGTGCCACCAGCAGAGATATGGGGGAAAAACTGTTTTTT. Translated: CATSRDMGEKLFF.